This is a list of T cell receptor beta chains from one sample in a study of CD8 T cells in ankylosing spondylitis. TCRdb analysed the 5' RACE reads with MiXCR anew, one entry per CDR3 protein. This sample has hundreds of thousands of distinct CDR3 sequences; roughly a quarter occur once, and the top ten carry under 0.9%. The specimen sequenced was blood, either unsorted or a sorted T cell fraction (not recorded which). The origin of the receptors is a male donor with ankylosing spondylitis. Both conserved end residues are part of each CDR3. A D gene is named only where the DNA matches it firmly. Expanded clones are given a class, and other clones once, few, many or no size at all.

CASSSPRTGEGGYTF,TGTGCCAGCAGCTCCCCCCGGACCGGGGAGGGAGGCTACACCTTC,TRBV11-2,-,15,TRBJ1-2,-
CASSQGGAGGPVGTDTQYF,TGTGCCAGCAGCCAAGGAGGAGCGGGAGGGCCAGTGGGAACAGATACGCAGTATTTT,TRBV4-2,TRBD2,19,TRBJ2-3,few
CASSPGQGAMETQYF,TGTGCCAGCAGCCCGGGACAGGGGGCGATGGAGACCCAGTACTTC,TRBV7-8,TRBD1,15,TRBJ2-5,-
CSAGTASSGANVLTF,TGCAGTGCTGGAACCGCAAGCTCTGGGGCCAACGTCCTGACTTTC,TRBV20-1,-,15,TRBJ2-6,few
CASSEGGRYGYTF,TGTGCCAGCAGTGAGGGGGGACGTTATGGCTACACCTTC,TRBV25-1,-,13,TRBJ1-2,-
CASSAQGPNTEAFF,TGTGCCAGCAGCGCCCAGGGACCGAACACTGAAGCTTTCTTT,TRBV7-7,-,14,TRBJ1-1,few
CASSISGSAHNEQFF,TGTGCCAGCAGCATTAGCGGGAGTGCTCACAATGAGCAGTTCTTC,TRBV7-2,TRBD2,15,TRBJ2-1,-
CATTANNQDTQYF,TGTGCCACGACTGCTAATAACCAAGATACGCAGTATTTT,TRBV24-1,-,13,TRBJ2-3,-
CASSQDARANTGELFF,TGTGCCAGCAGCCAAGATGCCCGGGCGAATACGGGGGAGCTGTTTTTT,TRBV4-2,-,16,TRBJ2-2,many
CSAMVGRTNTEAFF,TGCAGTGCTATGGTAGGGAGAACTAACACTGAAGCTTTCTTT,TRBV20-1,-,14,TRBJ1-1,few
CSARLAERNTQYF,TGCAGCGCTAGACTAGCGGAGAGGAATACGCAGTATTTT,TRBV29-1,TRBD2,13,TRBJ2-3,few
CSARRGETQYF,TGCAGTGCTAGACGGGGAGAGACCCAGTACTTC,TRBV20-1,-,11,TRBJ2-5,-
CASSYDREEAFF,TGTGCCAGCAGCTACGACAGGGAGGAAGCTTTCTTT,TRBV5-4,TRBD1,12,TRBJ1-1,few
CASSLNRNNEQFF,TGTGCCAGCAGCTTAAACAGGAACAATGAGCAGTTCTTC,TRBV7-6,-,13,TRBJ2-1,few